This TCR beta chain was recorded in a study of shared clonotypes between healthy human individuals. Germline V gene sequence: CDR1 LNHNV, CDR2 YYDKDF (reference sequence). The ends lost 0 bases at V and 7 bases at J; junction bases unmatched: 8. The CDR3 runs to 17 residues. Produced via immunoSEQ multiplex PCR; TCRdb's table is partial and in-frame only. The top ten hold roughly 0.36% of the sample, which has 1.4 million or so clones, 98% seen once. This chain links TRBV15 with TRBJ1-5, with 11 bases that match TRBD1. Material: naive CD4+ T cells sorted from blood. Documented subset: CD45RA+ positively selected. This receptor was obtained from a young man in good health. The CDR3 DNA follows: TGTGCCACCAGCAGAGATGGAGGACAGGGGGCTGAACAGCCCCAGCATTTT. This sequence encodes CATSRDGGQGAEQPQHF.